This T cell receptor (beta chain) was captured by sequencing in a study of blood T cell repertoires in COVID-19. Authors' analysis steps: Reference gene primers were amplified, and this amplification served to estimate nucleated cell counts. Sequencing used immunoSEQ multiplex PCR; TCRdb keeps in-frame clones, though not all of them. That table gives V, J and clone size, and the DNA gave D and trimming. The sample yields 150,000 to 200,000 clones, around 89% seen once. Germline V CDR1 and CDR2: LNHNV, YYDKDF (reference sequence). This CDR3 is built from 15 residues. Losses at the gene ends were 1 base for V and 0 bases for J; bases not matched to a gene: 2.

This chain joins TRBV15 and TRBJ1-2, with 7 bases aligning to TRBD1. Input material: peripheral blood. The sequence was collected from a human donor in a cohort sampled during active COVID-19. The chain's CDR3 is CATSRGQGANYGYTF. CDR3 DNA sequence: TGTGCCACCAGCAGAGGACAGGGAGCTAACTATGGCTACACCTTC. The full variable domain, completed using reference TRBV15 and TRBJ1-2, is DAMVIQNPRYQVTQFGKPVTLSCSQTLNHNVMYWYQQKSSQAPKLLFHYYDKDFNNEADTPDNFQSRRPNTSFCFLDIRSPGLGDTAMYLCATSRGQGANYGYTFGSGTRLTVV.